The T cell receptor beta chain described here comes from a study of Ad26.COV2.S vaccination and SARS-CoV-2 variants. Study at large: Ad26.COV2.S given intramuscularly, once or twice 56 days apart.

The V and J ends lost 3 bases and 2 bases respectively, with 14 bases between them. Germline CDR1 reads MGHDK; CDR2 reads SYGVNS. The CDR3 consists of 15 residues. Comment on this clone: Antigen unknown.

Treatment of the sample: 15 to 20 received Ad26.COV2.S at low or high dose, single or two shots; roughly five received placebo; per-sample allocation not given. Specimens were obtained on day 63 following the first vaccine or placebo injection. Study observations and caveats: Non-spike TCR breadth did not differ much between vaccine and placebo recipients. It was reported that spike-specific CD8+ and CD4+ T cell responses were substantially broad after vaccination.

Clones were sequenced by immunoSEQ multiplex PCR, and TCRdb holds only the in-frame ones, with some missing. The sample has roughly 700,000 clones, about 89% seen once. The rearrangement uses TRBV25-1 and TRBJ2-7; TRBD2 is a possible D gene (6 bases). This sample comprised peripheral blood, obtained in a trial of Ad26.COV2.S vaccine versus placebo. The TCR sequence derives from a person between 18 and 65 years old who received the Ad26.COV2.S COVID-19 vaccine or a placebo. The CDR3 DNA sequence: TGTGCCAGCAGTGATCCGATGGACTACCCCTACGAGCAGTACTTC. It yields the protein CASSDPMDYPYEQYF.